A selection of T cell receptor beta chains follows, all from one sample in a study of T cell repertoires in cytomegalovirus infection. TCRdb used MiXCR to reprocess the reads, holding one entry per CDR3 protein. The data show about half a million distinct CDR3 sequences, 40% to 50% seen once. These receptors' antigens are unknown. The sequencing used cultured PBMCs, collected from culture after CMV antigen stimulation. Every receptor here comes from a human donor in good health (CMV status not recorded). Some clones in this sample may be carry-over from other donors' samples. Both conserved end residues are part of each CDR3. Each record gives: D gene, J gene, V gene, clone size, CDR3 DNA, CDR3 protein. D genes are given only for firm matches. Not all rows give a size; the values are once, few, many and, for expanded clones, a class.

TRBD1 TRBJ1-1 TRBV29-1 NA TGCAGCGCAGGGGGCAGGATGAACACTGAAGCTTTCTTT CSAGGRMNTEAFF
NA TRBJ2-1 TRBV28 NA TGTGCCAGCAGGCCAATGGGGGAGGGACAGAGGGAGCAGTTCTTC CASRPMGEGQREQFF
TRBD1 TRBJ2-3 TRBV12-3/TRBV12-4 few TGTGCCGGCAGTTCGACAGGGATGGGGGTCACAGATACGCAGTATTTT CAGSSTGMGVTDTQYF
NA TRBJ1-1 TRBV10-3 NA TGTGCCATCAAGGAAAGGAACACTGAAGCTTTCTTT CAIKERNTEAFF
TRBD2 TRBJ2-5 TRBV20-1 few TGCAGTGCCCCCAATGGGGGGGTTCGGGAGACCCAGTACTTC CSAPNGGVRETQYF
NA TRBJ2-1 TRBV7-6 few TGTGCCAGCAGCTCCGGGACGACGAATTTTGCGGCTGAGCAGTTCTTC CASSSGTTNFAAEQFF
NA TRBJ1-1 TRBV25-1 NA TGTGCCAGCAGTGACACTCTCACTCCGGACAGACCGAACACTGAAGCTTTCTTT CASSDTLTPDRPNTEAFF
NA TRBJ1-4 TRBV11-2 few TGTGCCAGCAGCTTAGGAGGTGGCATTAATGAAAAACTGTTTTTT CASSLGGGINEKLFF
TRBD1 TRBJ1-4 TRBV2 NA TGTGCCAGCAGCGGGACAGGGCACCAAAAACTGTTTTTT CASSGTGHQKLFF
TRBD1 TRBJ1-2 TRBV7-2 NA TGTGCCAGCAGCTCTCAGGGGGACGGAACTTCGAGGGGCTACACCTTC CASSSQGDGTSRGYTF
NA TRBJ1-4 TRBV29-1 NA TGCAGCGGCTACAGTGTGCCTAATGAAAAACTGTTTTTT CSGYSVPNEKLFF
TRBD1 TRBJ1-1 TRBV27 NA TGTGCCAGCAGTAACAGAGGGGGCTTCACTGAAGCTTTCTTT CASSNRGGFTEAFF
TRBD2 TRBJ2-5 TRBV6-1 NA TGTGCCAGCAGTCGACTAGCGGCAGCCCAAGAGACCCAGTACTTC CASSRLAAAQETQYF
TRBD2 TRBJ2-5 TRBV7-2 few TGTGCCAGCAGTTTAACTAGCGCGCAAGAGACCCAGTACTTC CASSLTSAQETQYF
TRBD2 TRBJ2-1 TRBV6-5 once TGTGCCAGCAGTTACCCTTCCGGGCTAGCGGGATACAATGAGCAGTTCTTC CASSYPSGLAGYNEQFF
NA TRBJ1-1 TRBV7-2 NA TGTGCCAGCAGTTCGGGGGTACAAATGGGGGCTTTCTTT CASSSGVQMGAFF
NA TRBJ1-5 TRBV7-2 many TGTGCCAGCAGCTCCGGACCTAATCAGCCCCAGCATTTT CASSSGPNQPQHF
NA TRBJ2-4 TRBV10-2 once TGCGCCAGCAGAAATTCGGGGCAAAACATTCAGTACTTC CASRNSGQNIQYF
TRBD2 TRBJ2-7 TRBV6-2/TRBV6-3 NA TGTGCCAGCAGTTACTCGGGACTAGCGGACTACGAGCAGTACTTC CASSYSGLADYEQYF
TRBD1 TRBJ1-5 TRBV27 NA TGTGCCAGTAATCCGACAGGGGCCCAGGAGCCCCAGCATTTT CASNPTGAQEPQHF
TRBD1 TRBJ1-5 TRBV20-1 NA TGCAGTGCTAGACGGACAGGGGAAAATCAGCCCCAGCATTTT CSARRTGENQPQHF
NA TRBJ2-3 TRBV20-1 NA TGCAGTGCTAGGGACCGGCTGAACACAGATACGCAGTATTTT CSARDRLNTDTQYF
TRBD1 TRBJ2-3 TRBV12-3/TRBV12-4 once TGTGCCAGCAGTTCCGGGACAGGGCCCGCAGATACGCAGTATTTT CASSSGTGPADTQYF
NA TRBJ2-2 TRBV7-9 few TGTGCCAGCAGCGTGGACAGATCTGCCGGGGAGCTGTTTTTT CASSVDRSAGELFF
TRBD2 TRBJ2-3 TRBV6-1 few TGTGCCAGCAGTGAAGTGGGACTAGACACAGATACGCAGTATTTT CASSEVGLDTDTQYF
TRBD2 TRBJ2-1 TRBV7-6 NA TGTGCCAGCAGCTTCTACGGCGGGGGGGCCTATGAGCAGTTCTTC CASSFYGGGAYEQFF
NA TRBJ1-3 TRBV7-9 few TGTGCCAGCAGCCCTGAAAACACCATATATTTT CASSPENTIYF
NA TRBJ2-7 TRBV4-2 NA TGTGCCAGCAGCCAAGGTGTGGCAGTGTCCTCCTACGAGCAGTACTTC CASSQGVAVSSYEQYF
TRBD2 TRBJ2-1 TRBV20-1 NA TGCAGTGCTAGAGATTCGTTGGGAAGCGGGGTCTTAAATGAGCAGTTCTTC CSARDSLGSGVLNEQFF
TRBD2 TRBJ2-1 TRBV7-9 many TGTGCCAGCAGAAGAGCGGGGGAGGACAATGAGCAGTTCTTC CASRRAGEDNEQFF
NA TRBJ2-2 TRBV7-6 NA TGTGCCAGCAGCTTTTCATTAGCCGCCGAAACCGGGGAGCTGTTTTTT CASSFSLAAETGELFF
TRBD2 TRBJ2-7 TRBV7-2 few TGTGCCAGCAGCACCCGACTAGCGGGAGAGTCCGAGCAGTACTTC CASSTRLAGESEQYF
TRBD2 TRBJ2-1 TRBV19 few TGTGCCAGTAGTATTCTAAGCGGGAGGGCCGGGGATGAGCAGTTCTTC CASSILSGRAGDEQFF
NA TRBJ2-2 TRBV7-6 few TGTGCCAGCAGCTTATTTTCTTACACCGGGGAGCTGTTTTTT CASSLFSYTGELFF
TRBD2 TRBJ2-1 TRBV4-2 once TGTGCCAGCAGCTCGGAGACTAGCGGGGGCTACAATGAGCAGTTCTTC CASSSETSGGYNEQFF
NA TRBJ1-4 TRBV5-4 NA TGTGCCAGCAGCTTGTATAATGAAAAACTGTTTTTT CASSLYNEKLFF
NA TRBJ2-3 TRBV7-2 many TGTGCCAGCAGCTACAGGTTTGGCACAGATACGCAGTATTTT CASSYRFGTDTQYF
TRBD1 TRBJ2-7 TRBV28 NA TGTGCCAGCAGTTCCGCTGGGACAGCCTACGAGCAGTACTTC CASSSAGTAYEQYF
NA TRBJ1-1 TRBV18 NA TGTGCCAGCTCCATAGACAGCTACACTGAAGCTTTCTTT CASSIDSYTEAFF
NA TRBJ2-7 TRBV6-1 NA TGTGCCAGCAGTGAGATAGCGCCTTCCTACGAGCAGTACTTC CASSEIAPSYEQYF
TRBD1 TRBJ1-5 TRBV12-3/TRBV12-4 NA TGTGCCAGCAGTTCAAACCGACAGGGGGCGATGGGCAATCAGCCCCAGCATTTT CASSSNRQGAMGNQPQHF
TRBD1 TRBJ1-6 TRBV10-3 few TGTGCCATCAGTGAGTCGGCAGGGGGCAATTCACCCCTCCACTTT CAISESAGGNSPLHF